This TCR beta chain appears in the sequencing data of a study of Ad26.COV2.S vaccination and SARS-CoV-2 variants. As to treatment: some 19 received Ad26.COV2.S at low or high dose, single or two shots; 5 received placebo; per-sample allocation not given. After the first vaccine or placebo injection, samples were drawn on day 63. Measured with immunoSEQ multiplex PCR; TCRdb has only the in-frame clones, and not every one. There are fewer than 400,000 clones in the sample; roughly 90% occur only once, and around 5% lies in the top ten. V was shortened by 6 bases and J by 6 bases, with 12 bases between the two germline ends. Germline V gene data show CDR1 as MNHEY and CDR2 as SMNVEV (reference sequence). The CDR3 sequence is 13 residues long.

The chain couples TRBV27 to TRBJ2-1; the D is unclear. The sample here was peripheral blood, taken in a trial of Ad26.COV2.S vaccine versus placebo. The clonotype originates from a person aged 18-60 years who received the Ad26.COV2.S COVID-19 vaccine or a placebo. The CDR3 region is CASSGFPSNEQFF. The DNA for the CDR3 is TGTGCCAGCAGCGGGTTTCCGAGCAATGAGCAGTTCTTC.